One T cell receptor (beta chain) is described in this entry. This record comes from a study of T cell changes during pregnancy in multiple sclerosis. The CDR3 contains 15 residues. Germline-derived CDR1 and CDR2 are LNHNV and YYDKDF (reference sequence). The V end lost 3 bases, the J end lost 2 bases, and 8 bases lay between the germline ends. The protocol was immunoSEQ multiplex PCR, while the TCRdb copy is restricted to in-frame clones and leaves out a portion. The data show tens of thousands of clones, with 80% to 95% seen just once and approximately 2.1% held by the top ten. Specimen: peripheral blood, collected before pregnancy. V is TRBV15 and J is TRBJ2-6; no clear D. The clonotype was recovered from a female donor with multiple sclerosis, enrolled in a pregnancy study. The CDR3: CATSRPQAGANVLTF. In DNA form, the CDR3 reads TGTGCCACCAGCAGGCCGCAGGCTGGGGCCAACGTCCTGACTTTC.